The 25 T cell receptor beta chains listed next were all sequenced from one sample in a study of T cells expressing NK-cell markers. TCRdb re-called the 5' RACE reads; every CDR3 protein appears as one record, without DNA. The table lists some 110,000 distinct CDR3 sequences. Sequenced: blood T cells: a sorted CD56 or NKG2C T cell subset, CD4+ or CD8+ T cells, or bulk PBMC T cells (not recorded which). The origin of the receptors is a woman between 18 and 70 years old in good health.

The rearrangement links TRBV7-9 to TRBJ2-1; TCRdb's D call of TRBD1 is untestable without DNA. Germline V gives CDR1 SEHNR, CDR2 FQNEAQ (reference sequence). The CDR3 consists of 14 residues. The CDR3 here is CASSPGTTYNEQFF.

The V call is TRBV7-6, the J call TRBJ2-3. The CDR3 is made up of 12 amino acids. Germline CDR1 reads SGHVS; CDR2 reads FNYEAQ. CDR3 in amino acids: CASSSATDTQYF.

The genes are TRBV12-3 or TRBV12-4 and TRBJ2-4. The CDR3 is 16 amino acids. This CDR3 is CASSFSELLAKNIQYF.

This chain uses TRBV18 with TRBJ2-1. CDR1 is KGHSH, CDR2 LQKENI, per germline. The CDR3 runs to 13 residues. The CDR3 protein is CASSPPGADEQFF. Full variable domain (missing parts from reference TRBV18 and TRBJ2-1): NAGVMQNPRHLVRRRGQEARLRCSPMKGHSHVYWYRQLPEEGLKFMVYLQKENIIDESGMPKERFSAEFPKEGPSILRIQQVVRGDSAAYFCASSPPGADEQFFGPGTRLTVL.

The rearrangement joins TRBV11-1 to TRBJ2-1; the D call from TCRdb, TRBD1, cannot be confirmed without DNA. This CDR3 comprises 18 residues. Germline CDR1 SGHAT, CDR2 FQDESV (reference sequence). The CDR3 region is CASSLMGGHPSSYNEQFF.

The CDR3 loop is CASSRDPSGAAADTQYF. The chain couples TRBV19 to TRBJ2-3; checking the TCRdb D call of TRBD2 is not possible without DNA. The CDR3 loop spans 17 amino acids. Germline V gene lookup returns CDR1 LNHDA and CDR2 SQIVND (reference sequence).

V and J are TRBV7-9 and TRBJ1-5. Germline V lookup: CDR1 SEHNR, CDR2 FQNEAQ (reference sequence). CDR3 length: 12 amino acids. The CDR3 region is CASSLSNQPQHF.

The gene calls are TRBV4-2 and TRBJ2-7; TCRdb outputs TRBD1, but without DNA this stays unchecked. Germline lookup yields CDR1 LGHNA and CDR2 YNFKEQ. The CDR3 length is 14 residues. The CDR3 region is CASSPTVGPGEQYF.

This chain links TRBV7-9 with TRBJ2-4. The CDR3 has 17 residues. Germline values: CDR1 SEHNR, CDR2 FQNEAQ (reference sequence). The CDR3 spells CASSVSLSTSAKNIQYF.

The rearrangement uses TRBV19 and TRBJ2-1; with no DNA, the TCRdb D assignment of TRBD1 cannot be verified. CDR1 is LNHDA and CDR2 is SQIVND in the germline V gene (reference sequence). This CDR3 contains 14 residues. CDR3 residues: CASSRATPSNEQFF. The complete variable domain, with remaining parts taken from reference TRBV19 and TRBJ2-1, reads DGGITQSPKYLFRKEGQNVTLSCEQNLNHDAMYWYRQDPGQGLRLIYYSQIVNDFQKGDIAEGYSVSREKKESFPLTVTSAQKNPTAFYLCASSRATPSNEQFFGPGTRLTVL.

The chain carries TRBV12-3 or TRBV12-4 and TRBJ2-2. CDR3 size: 15 residues. The CDR3 loop reads CASSLGPGDTGELFF.

This chain uses TRBV7-2 with TRBJ1-2. Per the germline V gene, CDR1 is SGHTA and CDR2 is FQGNSA. The CDR3 runs to 13 residues. The CDR3 sequence is CASSLDLNYGYTF.

The genes are TRBV3-1 and TRBJ2-7; TCRdb designates TRBD1, a call that cannot be tested without DNA. Germline V gene lookup returns CDR1 LGHDT and CDR2 YNNKEL (reference sequence). The CDR3 is made up of 16 amino acids. The CDR3: CASSRSALGGSYEQYF.

The V call is TRBV7-9, the J call TRBJ2-1. Germline values: CDR1 SEHNR, CDR2 FQNEAQ (reference sequence). This CDR3 comprises 13 residues. This chain's CDR3 is CASSLLGHNEQFF.

The chain couples TRBV19 to TRBJ2-5; the D gene TCRdb calls, TRBD2, cannot be checked with no DNA. In germline, CDR1 is LNHDA, CDR2 SQIVND (reference sequence). The CDR3 is made up of 13 amino acids. The CDR3 loop reads CASNPPGQETQYF.

The genes are TRBV14 and TRBJ1-5; TCRdb proposes TRBD1, but this gene call is untestable without DNA. Germline CDR1 is SGHDN and CDR2 is FVKESK. CDR3 length equals 16 residues. This chain's CDR3 is CASSQGDRARNQPQHF.

The genes are TRBV12-3 or TRBV12-4 and TRBJ1-4; TCRdb names TRBD1, which stays unverified in the absence of DNA. The CDR3 runs to 14 residues. CDR3 residues: CASNLRGLDEKLFF.

The chain is built from TRBV28 and TRBJ2-7; TCRdb names TRBD2, which stays unverified in the absence of DNA. The CDR3 is 13 residues long. From germline, CDR1 is MDHEN and CDR2 SYDVKM. CDR3 protein: CASSSLAGYEQYF.

The chain couples TRBV7-2 to TRBJ2-5. Germline V gene data show CDR1 as SGHTA and CDR2 as FQGNSA. CDR3 size: 12 residues. The CDR3 spells CASSLRKETQYF.

J is TRBJ2-3 and V is TRBV6-4. The CDR3 covers 14 residues. Germline V gene data show CDR1 as MRHNA and CDR2 as SNTAGT. CDR3 protein: CASRGSAHTDTQYF.

The CDR3 protein is CASSPPPGQGSTDTQYF. The rearrangement links TRBV28 to TRBJ2-3; TCRdb's D call of TRBD1 is untestable without DNA. Germline CDR1 and CDR2: MDHEN and SYDVKM. The CDR3 is 17 amino acids. The full variable domain, its missing parts supplied by reference TRBV28 and TRBJ2-3, is DVKVTQSSRYLVKRTGEKVFLECVQDMDHENMFWYRQDPGLGLRLIYFSYDVKMKEKGDIPEGYSVSREKKERFSLILESASTNQTSMYLCASSPPPGQGSTDTQYFGPGTRLTVL.

The rearrangement joins TRBV6-5 to TRBJ2-5; TCRdb returns TRBD2, unconfirmable since there is no DNA. This CDR3 comprises 15 residues. Germline CDR1 is MNHEY and CDR2 is SVGAGI. The CDR3 sequence: CASSYHKSGAETQYF.

V gene TRBV27 combines with J gene TRBJ1-2; the D call from TCRdb, TRBD1, cannot be confirmed without DNA. The CDR3 covers 15 residues. From germline, CDR1 is MNHEY and CDR2 SMNVEV (reference sequence). The CDR3 reads CASSGEGQVIYGYTF.

The J gene is TRBJ2-3, the V gene TRBV7-2; TCRdb reports TRBD1, a call that lacks DNA to check it against. The germline V gene has CDR1 SGHTA and CDR2 FQGNSA. The CDR3 loop spans 14 amino acids. Here the CDR3 reads CASSLDSGTDTQYF.

This chain connects TRBV11-2 to TRBJ1-2. The CDR3 length is 16 residues. Germline assignment: CDR1 SGHAT and CDR2 FQNNGV. CDR3 region: CASSLMPGGQGYGYTF.